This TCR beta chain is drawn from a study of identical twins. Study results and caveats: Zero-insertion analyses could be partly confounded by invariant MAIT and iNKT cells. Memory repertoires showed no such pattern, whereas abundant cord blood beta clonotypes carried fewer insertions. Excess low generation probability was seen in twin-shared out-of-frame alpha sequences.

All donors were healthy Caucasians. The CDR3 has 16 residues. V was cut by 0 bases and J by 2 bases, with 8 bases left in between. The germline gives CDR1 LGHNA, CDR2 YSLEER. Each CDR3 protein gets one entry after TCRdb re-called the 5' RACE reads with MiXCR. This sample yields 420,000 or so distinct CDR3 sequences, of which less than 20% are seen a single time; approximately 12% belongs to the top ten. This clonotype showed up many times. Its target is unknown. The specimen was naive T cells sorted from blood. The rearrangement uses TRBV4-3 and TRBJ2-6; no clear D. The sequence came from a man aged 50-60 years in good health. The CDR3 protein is CASSQDFTAGANVLTF. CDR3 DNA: TGCGCCAGCAGCCAAGATTTCACGGCTGGGGCCAACGTCCTGACTTTC.